This paragraph covers one TCR beta chain sequence. Antigen unknown. The sample originates from a study of response to subunit inactivated influenza vaccine. Notes on the study in general: Every seasonal influenza vaccination brings in few new T cells, the authors suggested.

CDR1 KGHSH and CDR2 LQKENI come from the germline V gene. V lost 0 bases and J 3 bases, leaving 9 bases between the germline ends. CDR3 size: 15 residues. Using its own MiXCR run on the RT-PCR reads, TCRdb lists one record per CDR3 protein. Of hundreds of thousands of distinct CDR3 sequences detected, about 18% appear once; the ten largest clones hold under 13%. The sample in question was PBMCs from blood, obtained roughly 5 days after vaccination. The clonotype comes from a man in his fifties who received an inactivated influenza vaccine. V and J are TRBV18 and TRBJ2-1; D uncertain. The CDR3 DNA sequence: TGTGCCAGCTCACCACCGCCGGTTCTCTACAATGAGCAGTTCTTC. Residues: CASSPPPVLYNEQFF.